This TCR beta chain appears in the sequencing data of a study of glioma-infiltrating T cells. Germline V gene data show CDR1 as MDHEN and CDR2 as SYDVKM. The CDR3 covers 16 residues. V shed 6 bases and J 5 bases; nucleotides not matched to a gene: 13. The iRepertoire nested amplicon-rescue multiplex PCR amplified TCR alpha and beta CDR3s from RNA. From the multiplex PCR reads, TCRdb called clonotypes with MiXCR, one entry per CDR3 protein. The sample lists 44,000 or so distinct CDR3 sequences; under 25% were seen once. This clonotype was found many times. Sequenced sample: glioma tissue, nonneoplastic brain tissue, or PBMCs (not recorded which). This rearrangement joins TRBV28 to TRBJ2-1, with 7 nucleotides matching TRBD1. The TCR sequence derives from a human donor with low-grade glioma or glioblastoma, undergoing nonglioma brain surgery, or in good health (not recorded which). The CDR3 region has the DNA TGTGCCAGCAGCGGTACTCTGACAGGGAGAGACAATGAGCAGTTCTTC. It specifies CASSGTLTGRDNEQFF.